These 26 T cell receptor beta chains share one sample of origin, sequenced in a study of cytomegalovirus exposure and HLA in healthy donors. The PCR was carried out with 60 Vbeta primers and 13 Jbeta primers. The assay was immunoSEQ multiplex PCR, and TCRdb's table has in-frame clones only and misses some. Counted here are 95,000 to 150,000 clones, about 15% occurring once; the ten biggest clones make up approximately 2.6%. The sample taken for sequencing was PBMCs. These receptors were obtained from a female donor in good health and CMV-seropositive.

V usage is TRBV29-1 and J usage is TRBJ2-1, with TRBD1 matching 10 bases. Per the germline V gene, CDR1 is SQVTM and CDR2 is ANQGSEA. V was clipped by 7 bases and J by 6 bases; unmatched bases: 6. CDR3 length equals 13 residues. The CDR3 region is CSGGQGRVNEQFF. CDR3 sequence (DNA): TGCAGCGGGGGACAGGGGAGGGTCAATGAGCAGTTCTTC.

The chain couples TRBV4-1 to TRBJ1-2; tentative D call: TRBD1 (5 bases). The CDR3 sequence is 15 residues long. Germline V gene sequence: CDR1 MGHRA, CDR2 YSYEKL. V was cut by 0 bases and J by 2 bases, with 10 bases left in between. CDR3 sequence reads: CASSQERSGNYGYTF. As DNA, the CDR3 is TGCGCCAGCAGCCAAGAGCGGTCAGGGAACTATGGCTACACCTTC.

This clone came up a few times. The chain employs TRBV5-5 and TRBJ2-3, with no clear D. The ends were cut back, 4 bases at V and 4 bases at J, with 10 bases in the middle. Germline V gene data show CDR1 as SGHKS and CDR2 as YYEKEE (reference sequence). CDR3 length equals 13 residues. The CDR3 sequence is CASSLGPSDTQYF. The CDR3 nucleotides are TGTGCCAGCAGCCTAGGTCCCTCAGATACGCAGTATTTT.

The gene calls are TRBV30 and TRBJ2-1; possible D gene TRBD2, 6 bases. The germline V gene has CDR1 GTSNPN and CDR2 SVGIG (reference sequence). The CDR3 spans 15 residues. V dropped 0 bases and J dropped 3 bases, with 12 bases sitting between them. The CDR3 protein is CAWSVLGDFYNEQFF. The CDR3 DNA is TGTGCCTGGAGTGTACTAGGGGACTTCTACAATGAGCAGTTCTTC.

The table lists this clone with a few counts. J is TRBJ1-2 and V is TRBV5-6; TRBD1 matches 11 bases. CDR1 SGHDT and CDR2 YYEEEE come from the germline V gene. The CDR3 spans 14 residues. After removal of 2 bases from V and 7 bases from J, the junction contained 4 bases not matched to a gene. CDR3 sequence reads: CASSFGQGAIGYTF. In DNA form, the CDR3 reads TGTGCCAGCAGCTTCGGACAGGGGGCGATTGGCTACACCTTC. Complete variable domain (other parts from reference TRBV5-6 and TRBJ1-2): DAGVTQSPTHLIKTRGQQVTLRCSPKSGHDTVSWYQQALGQGPQFIFQYYEEEERQRGNFPDRFSGHQFPNYSSELNVNALLLGDSALYLCASSFGQGAIGYTFGSGTRLTVV.

The chain links TRBV7-8 to TRBJ2-1; 7 bases agree with TRBD1. The CDR3 runs 14 residues. The V segment lost 6 bases and the J segment 5 bases; nucleotides outside the gene matches: 7. Per the germline V gene, CDR1 is SGHVS and CDR2 is FQNEAQ. CDR3 loop: CASSLIGTDNEQFF. The DNA for the CDR3 is TGTGCCAGCAGTCTTATAGGGACAGACAATGAGCAGTTCTTC.

This clone has a handful of counts. The chain employs TRBV5-4 and TRBJ2-1, with 8 bases matching TRBD1. The CDR3 has 14 amino acids. The germline V gene encodes CDR1 SGHNT and CDR2 YYREEE (reference sequence). V was clipped by 0 bases and J by 10 bases; unmatched bases: 6. CDR3 protein: CASSLGQGTGEQFF. CDR3 coding DNA: TGTGCCAGCAGCTTGGGACAGGGGACGGGCGAGCAGTTCTTC.

This chain links TRBV2 with TRBJ1-1, with TRBD1 identical over 7 bases. The V gene end was trimmed by 6 bases and the J gene end by 0 bases; junction bases not matched to a gene: 1. This CDR3 is 13 amino acids long. CDR1 and CDR2 (germline): SNHLY, FYNNEI. CDR3 in amino acids: CASRDRMNTEAFF. The DNA of the CDR3 is TGTGCCAGCAGGGACAGGATGAACACTGAAGCTTTCTTT.

This chain uses TRBV5-1 with TRBJ2-5; possibly TRBD2 for D (6 bases). Per germline, CDR1 SGHRS and CDR2 YFSETQ. The CDR3 consists of 15 residues. The ends were cut back, 0 bases at V and 3 bases at J, with 12 bases in the middle. The CDR3 DNA sequence: TGCGCCAGCAGCTTGGCCCTCGGAGGGGAAGAGACCCAGTACTTC. Encoded protein: CASSLALGGEETQYF.

The chain couples TRBV19 to TRBJ1-5; no firm D call. Trimming cost V 3 bases and J 9 bases, with 9 bases left between them. This CDR3 has 12 residues. Germline lookup yields CDR1 LNHDA and CDR2 SQIVND (reference sequence). The CDR3 sequence: CASSIFAGPQHF. The CDR3 DNA reads as TGTGCCAGTAGTATTTTCGCCGGGCCCCAGCATTTT.

There are a few counts of this clone. The V and J genes are TRBV7-2 and TRBJ2-1, with D possibly matching TRBD2 (5 bases). Germline V gene data show CDR1 as SGHTA and CDR2 as FQGNSA. CDR3 length: 18 amino acids. Trimming removed 5 bases from V and 0 bases from J, with 20 bases in between. CDR3 bases: TGTGCCAGCAGCCCAGGCCCGAGGACTCATAGCTCCTACAATGAGCAGTTCTTC. Translated, it gives CASSPGPRTHSSYNEQFF.

This chain links TRBV7-8 with TRBJ2-1; TRBD2 matches at 7 bases. The CDR3 has 18 residues. V dropped 5 bases and J dropped 0; count of bases not matched to a gene: 13. The germline gives CDR1 SGHVS, CDR2 FQNEAQ. The CDR3 DNA is TGTGCCAGCAGCCCCGGGCCGTTATTAGCGGGCTCCTACAATGAGCAGTTCTTC. It codes for CASSPGPLLAGSYNEQFF.

This clone was observed a few times. The rearrangement uses TRBV10-2 and TRBJ1-5; possibly TRBD1 for D (6 bases). Germline loops: CDR1 WSHSY, CDR2 SAAADI. Trimming took off 9 bases at V and 1 base at J, with 10 bases between the two ends. The CDR3 loop spans 13 amino acids. CDR3 DNA: TGCGCCAGTGCCGGACAGAGCAATCAGCCCCAGCATTTT. Residues: CASAGQSNQPQHF.

The chain employs TRBV5-1 and TRBJ2-3; D remains ambiguous. The germline V and J ends were trimmed by 0 bases and 8 bases, with 16 bases remaining between them. The CDR3 is made up of 15 amino acids. From germline, CDR1 is SGHRS and CDR2 YFSETQ. In DNA form, the CDR3 reads TGCGCCAGCAGCTTGGGATATGGCGGCGGAAGTACGCAGTATTTT. It is translated as CASSLGYGGGSTQYF.

This clone has just a few counts. CDR3 in amino acids: CASSRRGNTEAFF. The CDR3 nucleotides are TGCGCCAGCAGCCGAAGGGGGAACACTGAAGCTTTCTTT. The chain is built from TRBV4-1 and TRBJ1-1; possibly TRBD1 for D (5 bases). V was trimmed by 4 bases and J by 1 base, leaving 7 bases between them. This CDR3 has 13 residues. Germline V gives CDR1 MGHRA, CDR2 YSYEKL.

This clone appeared a few times. The CDR3 is CASSETTADTEAFF. The CDR3 nucleotides read TGTGCCAGCAGTGAAACAACTGCGGACACTGAAGCTTTCTTT. The V and J genes are TRBV2 and TRBJ1-1; no clear D. From germline, CDR1 is SNHLY and CDR2 FYNNEI. Between the trimmed V and J ends, which lost 2 bases and 3 bases, there was a span of 10 bases. The CDR3 is 14 amino acids. The full variable domain, completed using reference TRBV2 and TRBJ1-1, is EPEVTQTPSHQVTQMGQEVILRCVPISNHLYFYWYRQILGQKVEFLVSFYNNEISEKSEIFDDQFSVERPDGSNFTLKIRSTKLEDSAMYFCASSETTADTEAFFGQGTRLTVV.

The chain links TRBV30 to TRBJ2-5, with 8 bases lining up with TRBD1. This CDR3 comprises 14 residues. In germline, CDR1 is GTSNPN, CDR2 SVGIG (reference sequence). J was trimmed by 5 bases and V by 2 bases; bases with no gene match: 7. The CDR3 sequence is CAWSRTGLGETQYF. The CDR3, as DNA: TGTGCCTGGAGTCGGACAGGGTTGGGGGAGACCCAGTACTTC.

The chain uses TRBV7-2 and TRBJ1-5; D gene uncertain. CDR1 SGHTA and CDR2 FQGNSA come from the germline V gene. This CDR3 has 14 amino acids. Trimming pared 4 bases from V and 5 bases from J, leaving 12 bases between. The CDR3 sequence is CASSYQVLDQPQHF. CDR3 DNA sequence: TGTGCCAGCAGCTACCAGGTACTTGATCAGCCCCAGCATTTT.

The chain employs TRBV7-8 and TRBJ1-6; TRBD1 matches 8 bases. From germline, CDR1 is SGHVS and CDR2 FQNEAQ. CDR3 length: 17 residues. The J segment lost 5 bases and the V segment lost 5 bases, leaving 11 bases of the junction unmatched. The CDR3 is CASSPTLGQGDNSPLHF. The CDR3, as DNA: TGTGCCAGCAGCCCTACCCTAGGACAGGGAGATAATTCACCCCTCCACTTT. The full variable domain, in which reference TRBV7-8 and TRBJ1-6 provide the parts outside the CDR3, is GAGVSQSPRYKVAKRGQDVALRCDPISGHVSLFWYQQALGQGPEFLTYFQNEAQLDKSGLPSDRFFAERPEGSVSTLKIQRTQQEDSAVYLCASSPTLGQGDNSPLHFGNGTRLTVT.

The CDR3 loop reads CASSLDNTDTQYF. The CDR3 DNA sequence: TGTGCCAGCAGCTTAGATAATACAGATACGCAGTATTTT. The chain employs TRBV11-3 and TRBJ2-3; D is undetermined. V was trimmed by 0 bases and J by 3 bases, leaving 4 bases between them. The CDR3 totals 13 residues. Germline V gene sequence: CDR1 SGHNT, CDR2 YENEEA.

This clone occurred a few times. The V call is TRBV4-3, the J call TRBJ2-6, with a weak D call TRBD2 (6 bases). The germline gives CDR1 LGHNA, CDR2 YSLEER. V was trimmed by 0 bases and J by 2 bases, leaving 8 bases between them. The CDR3 length is 16 residues. The CDR3 is CASSQDRRAGANVLTF. The CDR3 DNA follows: TGCGCCAGCAGCCAAGATAGGAGGGCTGGGGCCAACGTCCTGACTTTC.

The table lists this clone with a few counts. The rearrangement joins TRBV30 to TRBJ2-7; 8 bases agree with TRBD1. This CDR3 has 14 amino acids. Germline-derived CDR1 and CDR2 are GTSNPN and SVGIG (reference sequence). With V trimmed by 5 bases and J by 3 bases, 9 bases remained unmatched. CDR3 sequence (DNA): TGTGCCTGGGGTCCGGACAGGGCGATCTACGAGCAGTACTTC. Translating gives CAWGPDRAIYEQYF.

This chain links TRBV7-9 with TRBJ1-4; a possible D gene is TRBD1 (5 bases). The CDR3 loop spans 15 amino acids. Looked up from germline, CDR1 is SEHNR and CDR2 is FQNEAQ (reference sequence). Trimming took off 3 bases at V and 8 bases at J, with 16 bases between the two ends. The CDR3 protein is CASSLRQGVKEKLFF. CDR3 sequence (DNA): TGTGCCAGCAGCTTGCGACAAGGGGTAAAGGAAAAACTGTTTTTT.

This rearrangement joins TRBV29-1 to TRBJ2-1; 11 bases are a match to TRBD1. The V and J ends lost 4 bases and 9 bases, in that order; junction bases with no gene match: 5. The germline V gene has CDR1 SQVTM and CDR2 ANQGSEA. This CDR3 region has 13 residues. The CDR3 region has the DNA TGCAGCGTTGTGGGACAGGGGGTAGGTGAGCAGTTCTTC. Protein: CSVVGQGVGEQFF.

The J gene is TRBJ2-7, the V gene TRBV2; a possible D gene is TRBD2 (5 bases). The ends were cut back, 0 bases at V and 0 bases at J, with 9 bases in the middle. The CDR3 runs 15 residues. CDR1 SNHLY and CDR2 FYNNEI come from the germline V gene. CDR3 protein: CASSEAQAVSYEQYF. The CDR3 DNA is TGTGCCAGCAGTGAAGCTCAAGCGGTCTCCTACGAGCAGTACTTC.

This clone has only a few counts. V and J are TRBV2 and TRBJ2-5; D perhaps matches TRBD1 (6 bases). CDR1 is SNHLY, CDR2 FYNNEI, per germline. This CDR3 is 14 amino acids long. V shed 5 bases and J shed 0 bases, with 10 bases lying between them. CDR3 DNA sequence: TGTGCCAGCAGTAGTGACAGGTACCAAGAGACCCAGTACTTC. It specifies CASSSDRYQETQYF.